This T cell receptor beta chain was sequenced for a study of cytomegalovirus exposure and HLA in healthy donors. PCR primers comprised 60 Vbeta and 13 Jbeta primers. Authors' data handling: In a later analysis, about 11 million of 75 million to 85 million unique beta chains occurred in at least two donors. Method: immunoSEQ multiplex PCR; TCRdb's copy keeps in-frame clones and lacks some. D and trimming were read from the DNA, whereas the V and J calls and clone size are those reported in that table. The profile shows hundreds of thousands of clones, approximately 82% of them singletons. Each donor's status was that of a healthy bone marrow donor. Looked up from germline, CDR1 is MDHEN and CDR2 is SYDVKM. The CDR3 length is 15 residues. V shed 3 bases and J 1 base; nucleotides not matched to a gene: 1. Turning to this clone: The target antigen is unknown.

Overall study results and limits: Sequencing depth across donors, presence/absence analyses assumed, was roughly uniform. Researchers catalogued about 150 TCR beta chains as cytomegalovirus-associated.

The V and J genes are TRBV28 and TRBJ2-3, with 10 nucleotides matching TRBD1. Input material: PBMCs. This TCR came from a woman aged 40 to 50 in good health and CMV-seronegative. The CDR3 reads CASSFGTGGTDTQYF. The CDR3 nucleotides read TGTGCCAGCAGTTTTGGGACAGGGGGCACAGATACGCAGTATTTT.